The entry below describes one TCR beta chain. Its antigen is still unknown. Base qualities are not recorded, but no much larger clone differs from it by a single base. These data are taken from a study of CD8+CD57+ T cells in acquired aplastic anemia (dated by TCRdb to the late 2010s). For context, the study as a whole: DNA extracted from sorted CD4+ and CD8+ cells had a mean of approximately 3.5 ug, with a range of roughly 0.18 to 27.4 ug. A CD8+CD57+ expansion meant a frequency higher than the mean frequency seen in healthy subjects.

Patients chosen for sequencing had shown expansion of CD8+CD57+ cells by flow cytometry. All patients had severe acquired aplastic anemia diagnosed by International Study of Aplastic Anemia and Agranulocytosis and Camitta criteria. No therapy had been received by the patients at the time of blood sampling. In this study, sorted CD4+ and CD8+ T cells from the blood of healthy subjects and of severe aplastic anemia patients had their TCR repertoires deep-sequenced. Patients were enrolled under clinicaltrials.gov protocols 00001620, 01623167, 00001397, 00071045, 00081523 and 00961064 in the USA. Ficoll-Paque density gradient centrifugation was used to isolate peripheral blood mononuclear cells. Before DNA extraction, CD4+ and CD8+ T cells were sorted by FACS or by magnetic beads. CDR1 and CDR2, per the germline V gene (reference sequence), are SEHNR and FQNEAQ. Including the terminal cysteine and phenylalanine, the CDR3 comprises 13 residues. Only the CDR3 region is kept as DNA, spanning 39 bases read in frame from base 1. Deletion took 2 bases off V and 1 base off J, with a span of 5 bases between the germline ends.

Genomic DNA was used as template for profiling of TCR beta VDJ combinations and CDR3 sequences. An Illumina HiSeq 2000 was used for TCR repertoire sequencing. In the source study's methods: Repertoire assessment relied on Simpson's diversity index, CDR3 size and DJ length profiles, and TRBV/TRBJ rearrangement plots. The immunodominant clone was defined as the most abundant DNA sequence in deep sequencing data. CDR3 amino acid sequences were screened for sharing across subjects and were compared with published repertoires and the VDJdb database. TCRdb passed the public sequencing reads through fastp at Q25 and MiXCR, retaining productive beta sequences. Rows merge per CDR3 protein into single entries with the most common DNA and genes. The V and J calls come from TCRdb's annotation, not from the publication. The sample contains approximately 260,000 distinct CDR3 sequences, roughly 82% of them found a single time. Of the sample, approximately 42% falls within the top ten clones.

The paper's findings and limits, for the study overall: Although roughly 30 CD8+ CDR3 sequences were shared by patients and controls, these sequences appeared highly expressed in patients and within the immunodominant clones of patients. Between patients and healthy controls, no significant difference in CD8+ Simpson's diversity was found (P=0.060).

The material sequenced was sorted CD4+, CD8+, or CD8+CD57+ T cells (not recorded which) from PBMCs. Here the chain combines TRBV7-9 and TRBJ2-5, with the D gene not confidently named. The source is a human donor with aplastic anemia. The DNA is TGTGCCAGCAGCTTATCGTCCCAAGAGACCCAGTACTTC. This sequence encodes CASSLSSQETQYF.